The 5 T cell receptor beta chains below all came from one sample that was sequenced in a study of blood T cell repertoires in COVID-19. Produced via immunoSEQ multiplex PCR; TCRdb's table is partial and in-frame only. This table has tens of thousands of clones, 80% to 90% appearing once. The source material was peripheral blood. These receptors originate from a human donor in a cohort sampled during active COVID-19.

J is TRBJ2-7 and V is TRBV7-2, with D perhaps matching TRBD2 (6 bases). The germline V gene has CDR1 SGHTA and CDR2 FQGNSA. The ends were cut back, 1 base at V and 0 bases at J, with 16 bases in the middle. CDR3 length: 17 amino acids. The CDR3 protein is CASSLVGDWKSSYEQYF. In DNA form, the CDR3 reads TGTGCCAGCAGCTTAGTGGGGGACTGGAAGAGCTCCTACGAGCAGTACTTC.

The chain carries TRBV5-6 and TRBJ1-2; 8 positions match TRBD1. The CDR3 sequence is 18 residues long. CDR1 and CDR2 (germline): SGHDT, YYEEEE. V dropped 0 bases and J dropped 0; count of bases not matched to a gene: 10. The CDR3 nucleotides are TGTGCCAGCAGCTTGGCCGGGACAGGAGACCTTGCTAACTATGGCTACACCTTC. This codes for CASSLAGTGDLANYGYTF.

The chain combines TRBV19 with TRBJ1-5; D ambiguous. The ends were cut back, 7 bases at V and 3 bases at J, with 16 bases in the middle. Germline CDR1 and CDR2: LNHDA and SQIVND (reference sequence). The CDR3 loop spans 15 amino acids. CDR3 sequence: CASTPGARPNQPQHF. The CDR3 region has the DNA TGTGCCAGTACCCCGGGAGCCCGCCCCAATCAGCCCCAGCATTTT.

This clone was detected a few times. The V call is TRBV27, the J call TRBJ1-2; no firm D call. Trimming shortened V by 3 bases and J by 2 bases, and 7 bases separated the two germline ends. The CDR3 runs to 13 residues. The V gene's germline CDR1 is MNHEY and CDR2 SMNVEV (reference sequence). For the CDR3, the DNA is TGTGCCAGCAGTTTTGCAGGCAACTATGGCTACACCTTC. Translation gives CASSFAGNYGYTF.

This clone was seen a handful of times. The same CDR3 is also encoded by other DNA sequences in this sample. The chain combines TRBV4-1 with TRBJ1-3; D remains ambiguous. CDR3 length: 13 amino acids. CDR1 MGHRA and CDR2 YSYEKL come from the germline V gene. Deletions cut 1 base from V and 2 bases from J, with 3 bases between. In nucleotides, the CDR3 is TGCGCCAGCAGCCAAGGGCCTGGAAACACCATATATTTT. This codes for CASSQGPGNTIYF.